This TCR beta chain was profiled in a study of Graves' ophthalmopathy and Graves' hyperthyroidism. Broader study findings: Sensitivity reached around 67% and specificity approximately 72% when the model predicted ophthalmopathy progression.

The authors amplified TCR beta CDR3 regions, and they did so from RNA transcripts for repertoire sequencing. HTBI primers were employed in first-round RT-PCR, then a second-round multiplex PCR followed. TCRdb re-analysed the multiplex PCR reads in MiXCR, keeping a single row per CDR3 protein. The data hold 680,000 or so distinct CDR3 sequences, with roughly 20% observed a single time. With regard to this clonotype: Its antigen is not identified.

The V segment lost 4 bases and the J segment 0 bases; nucleotides outside the gene matches: 7. Germline V gene lookup returns CDR1 LGHDT and CDR2 YNNKEL (reference sequence). This CDR3 is 16 amino acids long. Sequenced input: peripheral blood. The clonotype originates from a woman between 18 and 29 years old with stable Graves' hyperthyroidism. Some clones in this sample may be carry-over from other donors' samples. The chain couples TRBV3-1 to TRBJ1-1; 8 nucleotides line up with TRBD1. The CDR3: CASSPPGQVMNTEAFF. CDR3 nucleotide sequence: TGTGCCAGCAGCCCACCGGGACAGGTTATGAACACTGAAGCTTTCTTT.